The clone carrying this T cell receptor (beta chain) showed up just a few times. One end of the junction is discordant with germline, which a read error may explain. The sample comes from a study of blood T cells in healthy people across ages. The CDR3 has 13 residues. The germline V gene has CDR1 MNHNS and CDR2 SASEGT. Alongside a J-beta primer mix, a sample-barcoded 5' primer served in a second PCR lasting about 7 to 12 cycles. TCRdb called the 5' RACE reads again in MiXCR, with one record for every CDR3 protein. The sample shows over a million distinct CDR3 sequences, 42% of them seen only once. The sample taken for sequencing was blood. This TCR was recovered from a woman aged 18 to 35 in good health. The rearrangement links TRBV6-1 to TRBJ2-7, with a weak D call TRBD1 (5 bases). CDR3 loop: CASGDRPSYEQYF. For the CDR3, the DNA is TGTGCCAGCGGTGACAGACCCTCCTACGAGCAGTACTTC.